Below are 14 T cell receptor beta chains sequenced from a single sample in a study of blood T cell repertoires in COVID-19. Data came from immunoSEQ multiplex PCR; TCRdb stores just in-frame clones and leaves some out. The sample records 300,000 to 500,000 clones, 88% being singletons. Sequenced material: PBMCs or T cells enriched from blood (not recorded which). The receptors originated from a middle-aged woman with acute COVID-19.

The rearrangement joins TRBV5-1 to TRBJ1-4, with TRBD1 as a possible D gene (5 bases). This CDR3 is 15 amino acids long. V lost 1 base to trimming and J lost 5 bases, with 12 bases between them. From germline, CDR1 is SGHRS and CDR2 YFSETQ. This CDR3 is CASSLRGLGNEKLFF. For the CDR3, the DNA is TGCGCCAGCAGCTTGAGGGGCTTAGGGAATGAAAAACTGTTTTTT.

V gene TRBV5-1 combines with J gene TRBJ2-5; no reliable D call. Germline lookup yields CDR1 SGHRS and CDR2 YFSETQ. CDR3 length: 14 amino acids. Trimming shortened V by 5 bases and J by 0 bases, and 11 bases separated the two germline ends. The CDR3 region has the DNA TGCGCCAGCAGAACAATCCCAGACCAAGAGACCCAGTACTTC. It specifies CASRTIPDQETQYF.

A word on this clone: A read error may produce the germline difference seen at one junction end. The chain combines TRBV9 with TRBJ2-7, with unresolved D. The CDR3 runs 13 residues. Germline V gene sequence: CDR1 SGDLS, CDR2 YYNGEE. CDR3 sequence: CASSVDFSHEQYF. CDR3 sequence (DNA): TGTGCCAGCAGCGTAGACTTCTCCCACGAGCAGTACTTC.

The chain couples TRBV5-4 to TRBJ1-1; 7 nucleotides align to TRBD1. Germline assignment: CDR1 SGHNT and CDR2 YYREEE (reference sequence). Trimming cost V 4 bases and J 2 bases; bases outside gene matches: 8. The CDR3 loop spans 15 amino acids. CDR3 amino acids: CASSPPRQGNTEAFF. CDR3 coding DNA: TGTGCCAGCAGCCCTCCACGACAGGGCAACACTGAAGCTTTCTTT.

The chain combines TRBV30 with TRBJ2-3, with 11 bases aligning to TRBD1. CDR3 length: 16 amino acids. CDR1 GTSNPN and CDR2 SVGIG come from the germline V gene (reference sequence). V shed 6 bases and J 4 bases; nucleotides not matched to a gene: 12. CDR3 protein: CACKTYRDRGADTQYF. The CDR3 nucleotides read TGTGCCTGCAAAACTTACCGGGACAGGGGGGCAGATACGCAGTATTTT.

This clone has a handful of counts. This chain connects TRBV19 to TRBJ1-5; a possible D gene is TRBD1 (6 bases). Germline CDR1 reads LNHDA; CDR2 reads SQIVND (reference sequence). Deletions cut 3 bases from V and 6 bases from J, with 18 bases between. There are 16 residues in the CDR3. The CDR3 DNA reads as TGTGCCAGTAGTATTATGACGGGGGGCACGGGTCAGCCCCAGCATTTT. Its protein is CASSIMTGGTGQPQHF. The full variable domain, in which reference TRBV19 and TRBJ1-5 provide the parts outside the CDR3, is DGGITQSPKYLFRKEGQNVTLSCEQNLNHDAMYWYRQDPGQGLRLIYYSQIVNDFQKGDIAEGYSVSREKKESFPLTVTSAQKNPTAFYLCASSIMTGGTGQPQHFGDGTRLSIL.

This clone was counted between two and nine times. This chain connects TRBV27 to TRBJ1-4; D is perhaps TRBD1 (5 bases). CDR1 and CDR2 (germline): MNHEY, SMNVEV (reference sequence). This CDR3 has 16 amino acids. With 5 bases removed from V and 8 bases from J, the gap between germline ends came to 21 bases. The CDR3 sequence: CASSPRREGSGEKLFF. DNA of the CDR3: TGTGCCAGCAGTCCCCGACGGGAGGGGAGCGGCGAAAAACTGTTTTTT.

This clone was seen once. This chain's CDR3 is CASGLALGTGPSTDTQYF. Written as DNA, the CDR3 is TGTGCTAGTGGTTTGGCCTTGGGGACAGGCCCCAGCACAGATACGCAGTATTTT. V usage is TRBV12-5 and J usage is TRBJ2-3; 8 positions agree with TRBD1. The CDR3 has 18 residues. Germline lookup yields CDR1 LGHNT and CDR2 FRNRAP. With V trimmed by 1 base and J by 0 bases, 9 bases remained unmatched.

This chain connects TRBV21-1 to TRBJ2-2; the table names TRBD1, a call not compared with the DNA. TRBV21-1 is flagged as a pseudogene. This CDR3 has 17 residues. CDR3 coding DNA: TGTGCCAGCAACCATTTATCAGGGGGCAATGACACCGGGGAGCTGTTTTTT. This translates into CASNHLSGGNDTGELFF.

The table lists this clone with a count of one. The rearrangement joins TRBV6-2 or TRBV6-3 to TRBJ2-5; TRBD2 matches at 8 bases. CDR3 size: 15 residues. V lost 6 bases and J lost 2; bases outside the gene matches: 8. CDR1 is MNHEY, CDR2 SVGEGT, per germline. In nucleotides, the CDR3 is TGTGCCAGCAGCGGGAGCGGGGGAGCACAAGAGACCCAGTACTTC. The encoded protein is CASSGSGGAQETQYF.

The chain's CDR3 is CASSLEGTGWDTEAFF. DNA of the CDR3: TGCGCCAGCAGCTTGGAAGGGACAGGCTGGGACACTGAAGCTTTCTTT. The rearrangement links TRBV5-1 to TRBJ1-1; 8 nucleotides agree with TRBD1. V gave up 0 bases and J gave up 3 bases; unmatched junction bases: 7. In germline, CDR1 is SGHRS, CDR2 YFSETQ. This CDR3 is 16 amino acids long.

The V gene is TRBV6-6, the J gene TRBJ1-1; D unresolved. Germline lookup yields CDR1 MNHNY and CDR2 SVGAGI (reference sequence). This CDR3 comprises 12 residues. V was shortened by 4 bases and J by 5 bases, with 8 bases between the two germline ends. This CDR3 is CASSLESTEAFF. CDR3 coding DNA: TGTGCCAGCAGTTTAGAGTCTACTGAAGCTTTCTTT.

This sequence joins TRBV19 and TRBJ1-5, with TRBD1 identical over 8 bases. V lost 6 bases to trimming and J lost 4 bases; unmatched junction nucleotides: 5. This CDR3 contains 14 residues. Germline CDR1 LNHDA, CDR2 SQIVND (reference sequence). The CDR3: CASSAQGGNQPQHF. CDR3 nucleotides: TGTGCCAGTAGCGCACAGGGGGGTAATCAGCCCCAGCATTTT.

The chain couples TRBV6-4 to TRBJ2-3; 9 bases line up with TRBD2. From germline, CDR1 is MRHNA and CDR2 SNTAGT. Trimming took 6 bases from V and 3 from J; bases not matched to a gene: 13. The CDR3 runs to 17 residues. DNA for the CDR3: TGTGCCAGCAGGCACTCCCCCCCTGCGGGGGGGACAGATACGCAGTATTTT. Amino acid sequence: CASRHSPPAGGTDTQYF.